This TCR beta chain was retrieved from a study of blood T cell repertoires in COVID-19. In the study overall: PBMCs, B-cell-depleted T cells, or T cells were the source of the cDNA or gDNA that made up the material.

Germline loops: CDR1 MDHEN, CDR2 SYDVKM. The V and J ends lost 6 bases and 3 bases, in that order; junction bases with no gene match: 8. This CDR3 comprises 14 residues. The assay was immunoSEQ multiplex PCR, and TCRdb's table has in-frame clones only and misses some. The sample has 250,000 or so clones; around 83% are singletons. This chain joins TRBV28 and TRBJ2-7, with 7 bases identical to TRBD2. The source of this sequence is a man at least 80 years old with acute or convalescent COVID-19. The source material was peripheral blood. CDR3 amino acids: CASRGTNLFYEQYF. The CDR3 region has the DNA TGTGCCAGCAGGGGGACTAACCTTTTCTACGAGCAGTACTTC.